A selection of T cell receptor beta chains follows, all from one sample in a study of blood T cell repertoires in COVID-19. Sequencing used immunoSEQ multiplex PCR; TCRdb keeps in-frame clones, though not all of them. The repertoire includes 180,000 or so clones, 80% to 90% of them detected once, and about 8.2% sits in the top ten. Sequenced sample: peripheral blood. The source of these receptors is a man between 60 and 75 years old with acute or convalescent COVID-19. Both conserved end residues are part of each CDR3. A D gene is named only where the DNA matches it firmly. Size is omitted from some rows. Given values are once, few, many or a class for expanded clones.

DNA: TGCGCCAGCAGCCCGGGGGTAGCGGGAGACTACGAGCAGTACTTC
CDR3: CASSPGVAGDYEQYF
J: TRBJ2-7
V: TRBV5-1
size: once
D: TRBD2

DNA: TGTGCCAGCAGCTTGGGACAGTTCTATGGCTACACCTTC
CDR3: CASSLGQFYGYTF
J: TRBJ1-2
V: TRBV7-6
size: .
D: TRBD1

DNA: TGCAGTACTAGTCGTACGGGAGGTATCGGTGAGCAGTTCTTC
CDR3: CSTSRTGGIGEQFF
J: TRBJ2-1
V: TRBV20-1
size: few
D: TRBD2

DNA: TGTGCCAGCAGCATACAGGGGAATCAGCCCCAGCATTTT
CDR3: CASSIQGNQPQHF
J: TRBJ1-5
V: TRBV6-5
size: .
D: TRBD1

DNA: TGTGCCAGCAGCCAGTACAGGGGGCTTCGTACTGAAGCTTTCTTT
CDR3: CASSQYRGLRTEAFF
J: TRBJ1-1
V: TRBV14
size: few
D: TRBD1

DNA: TGCGCCAGCAGCCCCGGGACTAGCGGGAGTATTGGGACCGGGGAGCTGTTTTTT
CDR3: CASSPGTSGSIGTGELFF
J: TRBJ2-2
V: TRBV5-1
size: .
D: TRBD2

DNA: TGCGCCAGCAGCTCAGCGACAGTCAGCTCCTATAATTCACCCCTCCACTTT
CDR3: CASSSATVSSYNSPLHF
J: TRBJ1-6
V: TRBV5-1
size: .
D: .

DNA: TGTGCCAGCAGAGGGGGACAGGAGGCCATCGGAAACACCATATATTTT
CDR3: CASRGGQEAIGNTIYF
J: TRBJ1-3
V: TRBV28
size: .
D: TRBD1

DNA: TGTGCCAGCAGCCAAGGGGAGCGGGAAACCCCCTACAATGAGCAGTTCTTC
CDR3: CASSQGERETPYNEQFF
J: TRBJ2-1
V: TRBV14
size: .
D: TRBD2

DNA: TGTGCCAGCAGCCGGGGACTAGCGAGAAGCACAGATACGCAGTATTTT
CDR3: CASSRGLARSTDTQYF
J: TRBJ2-3
V: TRBV14
size: .
D: TRBD2

DNA: TGTGCCAGCAGCTCCCGGGGACCCTGGAGGGGGACTCTGCTAGCGGGAGCAGATACGCAGTATTTT
CDR3: CASSSRGPWRGTLLAGADTQYF
J: TRBJ2-3
V: TRBV21-1
size: .
D: .

DNA: TGTGCCAGCAGCTTGGCCCCGGGTCTCTTGGCGGGAAACACCATATATTTT
CDR3: CASSLAPGLLAGNTIYF
J: TRBJ1-3
V: TRBV5-5
size: .
D: .

DNA: TGTGCCTGGTGCCCGGACAGGGGGTACTCTGGGGCCAACGTCCTGACTTTC
CDR3: CAWCPDRGYSGANVLTF
J: TRBJ2-6
V: TRBV30
size: .
D: TRBD1

DNA: TGCGCCAGCAGCTGGACTAGCGGGAGGGGCTACGAGCAGTACTTC
CDR3: CASSWTSGRGYEQYF
J: TRBJ2-7
V: TRBV5-1
size: .
D: TRBD2

DNA: TGTGCCAGCAGCCAAGCGGTTGGGAGTACAGATACGCAGTATTTT
CDR3: CASSQAVGSTDTQYF
J: TRBJ2-3
V: TRBV4-2
size: .
D: .

DNA: TGTGCCAGCAGCAACCTCCCGGGAGGGCCAAGCACAGATACGCAGTATTTT
CDR3: CASSNLPGGPSTDTQYF
J: TRBJ2-3
V: TRBV7-3
size: .
D: TRBD2

DNA: TGTGCCAGCAGTTGGGGGCAGAGTAACTATGGCTACACCTTC
CDR3: CASSWGQSNYGYTF
J: TRBJ1-2
V: TRBV27
size: .
D: .

DNA: TGTGCCAGTAGTATGGTCAGGTCCCCTTTCGGAAGCGTCCTGACTTTC
CDR3: CASSMVRSPFGSVLTF
J: TRBJ2-6
V: TRBV19
size: .
D: .

DNA: TGTGCCAGCGGCAGGGGTAGGAACACTGAAGCTTTCTTT
CDR3: CASGRGRNTEAFF
J: TRBJ1-1
V: TRBV7-3
size: .
D: .

DNA: TGTGCCACCAGTGATCTGTATTTGACAGCCAACACTGAAGCTTTCTTT
CDR3: CATSDLYLTANTEAFF
J: TRBJ1-1
V: TRBV24-1
size: .
D: .

DNA: TGTGCCAGCAGGGACAGGGCCTATGGCTACACCTTC
CDR3: CASRDRAYGYTF
J: TRBJ1-2
V: TRBV28
size: .
D: TRBD1

DNA: TGTGCCAGCAGCTTGGCGGGGGTTGGGGCGGATACGCAGTATTTT
CDR3: CASSLAGVGADTQYF
J: TRBJ2-3
V: TRBV5-4
size: .
D: .